The 10 T cell receptor beta chains below all came from one sample that was sequenced in a study of shared clonotypes between healthy human individuals. In the naive CD8 group, cells lacked CD45RO and were positively selected for CCR7, so terminally differentiated effector memory CD45RA+ cells were left out. Generated by immunoSEQ multiplex PCR, the TCRdb table keeps only in-frame clones and is missing some. The sample carries just over 2,000,000 clones, less than 95% recorded once. The sequenced material came from naive CD8+ T cells sorted from blood. The origin of the receptors is a man aged 18 to 29 in good health.

V usage is TRBV5-6 and J usage is TRBJ2-2; no clear D. Per the germline V gene, CDR1 is SGHDT and CDR2 is YYEEEE. V was shortened by 4 bases and J by 4 bases, with 5 bases between the two germline ends. CDR3 length: 12 residues. Here the CDR3 reads CASSDSTGELFF. The DNA for the CDR3 is TGTGCCAGCAGCGATTCCACCGGGGAGCTGTTTTTT.

This chain links TRBV13 with TRBJ1-2; tentative D call: TRBD1 (5 bases). The V end was cut by 5 bases, the J end by 5 bases, with 18 bases between. Germline CDR1 reads PRHDT; CDR2 reads FYEKMQ (reference sequence). The CDR3 runs to 15 residues. In DNA form, the CDR3 reads TGTGCCAGCAGCCCTGGGGAGGGGCAGTTGTATGGCTACACCTTC. This gives the protein CASSPGEGQLYGYTF.

The V call is TRBV4-3, the J call TRBJ2-1; maybe TRBD2 (6 bases). Germline CDR1 is LGHNA and CDR2 is YSLEER. V was clipped by 0 bases and J by 3 bases, with 18 bases between them. The CDR3 is 18 residues long. The CDR3 spells CASSQDPSSAGLYNEQFF. Here the CDR3 DNA reads TGCGCCAGCAGCCAAGATCCTTCGTCGGCGGGACTCTACAATGAGCAGTTCTTC.

The CDR3 DNA reads as TGTGCCAGCAGTGAAGCCGGAGGGGCCTGGAGTGAAAAACTGTTTTTT. Residues: CASSEAGGAWSEKLFF. The chain employs TRBV6-1 and TRBJ1-4; a weak D match, TRBD1 (5 bases). Germline values: CDR1 MNHNS, CDR2 SASEGT. The CDR3 has 16 amino acids. V was shortened by 0 bases and J by 7 bases, with 15 bases between the two germline ends.

This chain uses TRBV2 with TRBJ1-5; TRBD1 might be the D (5 bases). The CDR3 has 16 residues. Germline V gives CDR1 SNHLY, CDR2 FYNNEI. V was cut by 5 bases and J by 0 bases, with 14 bases left in between. The CDR3 protein is CASSTGTADSNQPQHF. The DNA of the CDR3 is TGTGCCAGCAGTACCGGGACGGCTGATAGCAATCAGCCCCAGCATTTT.

The chain combines TRBV5-4 with TRBJ2-7; 7 bases fit TRBD2. The CDR3 is 13 amino acids. Germline lookup yields CDR1 SGHNT and CDR2 YYREEE (reference sequence). The J segment lost 5 bases and the V segment lost 3 bases, leaving 5 bases of the junction unmatched. CDR3 protein: CASSWGGVDEQYF. The CDR3 coding sequence is TGTGCCAGCAGCTGGGGAGGGGTGGACGAGCAGTACTTC.

This clone has only one observation. The chain uses TRBV9 and TRBJ2-3; 8 nucleotides match TRBD1. The CDR3 has 14 residues. Trimming removed 3 bases from V and 5 bases from J; junction bases left unmatched: 5. The germline gives CDR1 SGDLS, CDR2 YYNGEE. The DNA of the CDR3 is TGTGCCAGCAGCGGCGGACAGGGTCGAGATACGCAGTATTTT. This gives the protein CASSGGQGRDTQYF. Full variable domain (outside the CDR3, taken from reference TRBV9 and TRBJ2-3): DSGVTQTPKHLITATGQRVTLRCSPRSGDLSVYWYQQSLDQGLQFLIQYYNGEERAKGNILERFSAQQFPDLHSELNLSSLELGDSALYFCASSGGQGRDTQYFGPGTRLTVL.

The genes are TRBV7-2 and TRBJ1-6; D unresolved. The V and J ends lost 1 base and 3 bases respectively, with 10 bases between them. Germline loops: CDR1 SGHTA, CDR2 FQGNSA. The CDR3 sequence is 16 residues long. The CDR3 reads CASSLVVGFYNSPLHF. The CDR3 nucleotides read TGTGCCAGCAGCTTAGTAGTGGGATTCTATAATTCACCCCTCCACTTT. Full variable domain (outside the CDR3, taken from reference TRBV7-2 and TRBJ1-6): GAGVSQSPSNKVTEKGKDVELRCDPISGHTALYWYRQSLGQGLEFLIYFQGNSAPDKSGLPSDRFSAERTGGSVSTLTIQRTQQEDSAVYLCASSLVVGFYNSPLHFGNGTRLTVT.

With regard to this clone: Other DNA sequences in the sample encode the same CDR3. The chain employs TRBV27 and TRBJ1-5; 8 nucleotides agree with TRBD1. CDR3 length equals 13 residues. After removal of 7 bases from V and 4 bases from J, the junction contained 3 bases not matched to a gene. Germline V gene lookup returns CDR1 MNHEY and CDR2 SMNVEV (reference sequence). Written as DNA, the CDR3 is TGTGCCAGCAAAACAGGGGGGAATCAGCCCCAGCATTTT. Translation gives CASKTGGNQPQHF.

Only one count was recorded for this clone. This CDR3 reads CASSESSHPRAFF. The CDR3, as DNA: TGTGCCAGCAGTGAAAGCTCACACCCTAGGGCTTTCTTT. This chain links TRBV6-4 with TRBJ1-1, with no clear D. The CDR3 is 13 amino acids. The V gene lost 3 bases and the J gene lost 11 bases, with 16 bases spanning the gap. In germline, CDR1 is MRHNA, CDR2 SNTAGT.